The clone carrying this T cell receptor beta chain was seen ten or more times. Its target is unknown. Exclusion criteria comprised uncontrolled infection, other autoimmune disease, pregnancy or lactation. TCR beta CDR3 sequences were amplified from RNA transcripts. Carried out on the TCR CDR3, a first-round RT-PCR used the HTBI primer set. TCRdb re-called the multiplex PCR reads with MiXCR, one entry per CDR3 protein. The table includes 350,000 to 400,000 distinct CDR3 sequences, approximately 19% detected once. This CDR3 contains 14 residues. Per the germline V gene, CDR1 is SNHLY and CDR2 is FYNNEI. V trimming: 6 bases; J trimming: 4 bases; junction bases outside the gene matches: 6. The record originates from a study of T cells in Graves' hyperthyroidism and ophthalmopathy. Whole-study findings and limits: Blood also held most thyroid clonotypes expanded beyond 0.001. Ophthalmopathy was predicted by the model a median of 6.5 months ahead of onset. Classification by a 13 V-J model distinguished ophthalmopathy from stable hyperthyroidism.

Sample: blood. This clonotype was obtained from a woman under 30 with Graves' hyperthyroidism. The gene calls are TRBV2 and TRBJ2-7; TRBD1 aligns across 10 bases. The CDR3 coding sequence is TGTGCCAGCAGCCTCCGGGACAGGGGATACGAGCAGTACTTC. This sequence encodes CASSLRDRGYEQYF.